Here is one T cell receptor (beta chain) with its context. This study enrolled people aged about 18 to 90 from roughly 22 US geographic areas. Recovered participants had two consecutive negative NP/OP PCR tests, healthcare professional clearance, or symptom resolution. The length of the CDR3 is 15 residues. Germline V gene lookup returns CDR1 SGHAT and CDR2 FQNNGV. V lost 1 base and J 6 bases, leaving 16 bases between the germline ends. These data belong to a study of blood T cell repertoires in COVID-19. Study as a whole: There were acute and convalescent COVID-19 samples, and they came from the United States, Italy and Spain. The analysed material was cDNA or gDNA that came from T cells, B-cell-depleted T cells, or PBMCs.

Measured with immunoSEQ multiplex PCR; TCRdb has only the in-frame clones, and not every one. The profile shows about 180,000 clones, roughly 83% of them singletons. This receptor was identified in a woman in her 30s who had recovered from COVID-19. The rearrangement joins TRBV11-2 to TRBJ2-7, with TRBD2 as a possible D gene (5 bases). The sample was PBMCs or T cells enriched from blood (not recorded which). This CDR3 is CASSLGSGSVLEQYF. The DNA for the CDR3 is TGTGCCAGCAGCTTAGGGTCGGGATCGGTCCTCGAGCAGTACTTC.